The 16 T cell receptor beta chains below were found in one sample sequenced in a study of CD8+CD57+ T cells in acquired aplastic anemia. For sequencing, patients were chosen who had shown expansion of CD8+CD57+ cells by flow cytometry. Genomic DNA provided the template from which TCR beta VDJ and CDR3 profiles were obtained. From the reads, TCRdb called clonotypes with MiXCR, one entry per CDR3 protein. The sample carries hundreds of thousands of distinct CDR3 sequences, around 30% recorded once. The sequenced sample consisted of sorted CD4+, CD8+, or CD8+CD57+ T cells (not recorded which) from PBMCs. Every receptor here comes from a human donor with aplastic anemia.

Many counts were recorded for this clonotype. The DNA of the CDR3 is TGCAGTGCTAGTAAACTAGCGGGACTCGAGCAGTACTTC. Protein sequence: CSASKLAGLEQYF. The rearrangement uses TRBV20-1 and TRBJ2-7; 10 bases line up with TRBD2. Germline assignment: CDR1 DFQATT and CDR2 SNEGSKA (reference sequence). CDR3 length: 13 amino acids. J gave up 6 bases and V 3 bases, and 5 bases lay outside the gene matches.

This clonotype was observed a handful of times. V usage is TRBV11-2 and J usage is TRBJ1-3; 11 bases are shared with TRBD1. Germline assignment: CDR1 SGHAT and CDR2 FQNNGV. The V segment lost 5 bases and the J segment 7 bases; nucleotides outside the gene matches: 7. The CDR3 is 15 residues long. CDR3 in DNA: TGTGCCAGCAGCCTCGGACAGGGGGCGGCGAACACCATATATTTT. This codes for CASSLGQGAANTIYF.

The J gene is TRBJ2-7, the V gene TRBV12-3 or TRBV12-4; D may be TRBD2 (6 bases). The CDR3 is made up of 14 amino acids. Deletions cut 5 bases from V and 5 bases from J, with 16 bases between. In DNA form, the CDR3 reads TGTGCCAGCAGTCTCAGGAGGGAAGGGAACGAGCAGTACTTC. It is translated as CASSLRREGNEQYF.

The rearrangement links TRBV5-5 to TRBJ2-1; possible D gene TRBD1, 6 bases. CDR3 length: 15 amino acids. Trimming cost V 4 bases and J 7 bases, with 18 bases left between them. CDR1 and CDR2 from the germline V gene are SGHKS and YYEKEE (reference sequence). The chain's CDR3 is CASSPVNREGNEQFF. The CDR3, as DNA: TGTGCCAGCAGCCCGGTTAACAGGGAAGGGAATGAGCAGTTCTTC.

This clonotype was observed a handful of times. The V gene is TRBV20-1, the J gene TRBJ1-4; D unclear. V was pared by 3 bases and J by 1 base, with 12 bases between. The CDR3 loop spans 15 amino acids. Germline CDR1 is DFQATT and CDR2 is SNEGSKA (reference sequence). In DNA, the CDR3 is TGCAGTGCTAGCCAACGACGGGTAACTAATGAAAAACTGTTTTTT. Residues: CSASQRRVTNEKLFF.

This clonotype has at least ten counts. This chain uses TRBV24-1 with TRBJ2-1; 8 bases are shared with TRBD2. The CDR3 sequence is 16 residues long. Per the germline V gene, CDR1 is KGHDR and CDR2 is SFDVKD. Unmatched junction bases numbered 5, after V lost 5 bases and J lost 0 bases. In DNA form, the CDR3 reads TGTGCCACCAGTGCCCTTACTAGCGGCTCCTACAATGAGCAGTTCTTC. Amino acid sequence: CATSALTSGSYNEQFF.

This clonotype was seen at least ten times. The chain recombines TRBV20-1 with TRBJ2-7; 10 positions match TRBD2. Germline CDR1 and CDR2: DFQATT and SNEGSKA (reference sequence). V was pared by 4 bases and J by 2 bases, with 5 bases of the junction left unmatched. The CDR3 length is 14 residues. CDR3 amino acids: CSAMGTSGAYEQYF. As DNA, the CDR3 is TGCAGTGCTATGGGAACTAGCGGGGCCTACGAGCAGTACTTC.

CDR3 region: CSAPLLEGEEQYF. The CDR3 DNA reads TGCAGTGCGCCCTTACTGGAGGGGGAAGAGCAGTACTTC. The J gene is TRBJ2-7, the V gene TRBV20-1; perhaps D is TRBD1 or TRBD2 (6 bases each). Germline lookup yields CDR1 DFQATT and CDR2 SNEGSKA (reference sequence). The CDR3 has 13 amino acids. The ends were cut back, 6 bases at V and 7 bases at J, with 19 bases in the middle.

This clonotype was seen at least ten times. The chain couples TRBV20-1 to TRBJ2-7; D is unresolved. CDR3 length: 14 residues. Germline V CDR1 and CDR2: DFQATT, SNEGSKA (reference sequence). The CDR3 DNA follows: TGCAGCCACTCCCCGACCCCTGACTCCTACGAGCAGTACTTC. Its translation: CSHSPTPDSYEQYF.

This clonotype was seen at least ten times. V gene TRBV12-3 or TRBV12-4 combines with J gene TRBJ1-6, with a tentative D call TRBD1 (5 bases). Trimming left V 5 bases short and J 9 bases short, with 14 bases between. The CDR3 is 14 amino acids. Here the CDR3 reads CASSGDGVGSPLHF. Here the CDR3 DNA reads TGTGCCAGCAGTGGGGACGGGGTGGGTTCACCCCTCCACTTT.

The V call is TRBV5-1, the J call TRBJ2-3, with TRBD2 matching 15 bases. In germline, CDR1 is SGHRS, CDR2 YFSETQ. The CDR3 length is 17 residues. Losses at the gene ends were 4 bases for V and 5 bases for J; bases not matched to a gene: 8. DNA of the CDR3: TGCGCCAGCAGCACTAGGACTAGCGGGGGGGCCCAAGATACGCAGTATTTT. Its protein product is CASSTRTSGGAQDTQYF.

The chain uses TRBV6-5 and TRBJ2-1; the D gene is possibly TRBD1 (5 bases). Trimming stripped 2 bases from V and 0 bases from J, with 8 bases between. CDR3 length equals 15 residues. CDR1 is MNHEY and CDR2 is SVGAGI in the germline V gene. The CDR3 sequence: CASSYAGNSYNEQFF. The CDR3 DNA reads as TGTGCCAGCAGTTACGCAGGGAACTCCTACAATGAGCAGTTCTTC.

This clonotype was observed a few times. The chain couples TRBV7-3 to TRBJ1-4, with D tentatively TRBD1 (5 bases). The CDR3 length is 16 residues. The ends were cut back, 5 bases at V and 0 bases at J, with 13 bases in the middle. The V gene's germline CDR1 is SGHTA and CDR2 FQGTGA. This chain's CDR3 is CASSRGTRPTNEKLFF. CDR3 in DNA: TGTGCCAGCAGCCGGGGGACGAGACCAACTAATGAAAAACTGTTTTTT.

This clonotype was recorded many times. The CDR3: CSAPDNYGYTF. The CDR3 nucleotides read TGCAGTGCTCCGGATAACTATGGCTACACCTTC. The chain carries TRBV20-1 and TRBJ1-2; no clear D gene. CDR3 size: 11 residues. Germline V gene lookup returns CDR1 DFQATT and CDR2 SNEGSKA (reference sequence). Trimming left V 5 bases short and J 1 base short, with 5 bases between.

This clonotype was found many times. The V gene is TRBV11-1, the J gene TRBJ1-5; 8 bases are shared with TRBD1. This CDR3 is 17 amino acids long. Germline V gene lookup returns CDR1 SGHAT and CDR2 FQDESV (reference sequence). V trimming: 5 bases; J trimming: 3 bases; junction bases outside the gene matches: 12. Here the CDR3 DNA reads TGTGCCAGCAGCGGATACAGGGGGTCGCCTGACAATCAGCCCCAGCATTTT. This translates into CASSGYRGSPDNQPQHF.

CDR3 in DNA: TGTGCCAGCAGTGAACCGGCTAGCGGGAGTTACGAGCAGTACTTC. It specifies CASSEPASGSYEQYF. The rearrangement links TRBV2 to TRBJ2-7; 10 nucleotides line up with TRBD2. Trimming at V came to 2 bases and at J to 4 bases, leaving 5 bases not matched to a gene. The CDR3 spans 15 residues. Looked up from germline, CDR1 is SNHLY and CDR2 is FYNNEI.